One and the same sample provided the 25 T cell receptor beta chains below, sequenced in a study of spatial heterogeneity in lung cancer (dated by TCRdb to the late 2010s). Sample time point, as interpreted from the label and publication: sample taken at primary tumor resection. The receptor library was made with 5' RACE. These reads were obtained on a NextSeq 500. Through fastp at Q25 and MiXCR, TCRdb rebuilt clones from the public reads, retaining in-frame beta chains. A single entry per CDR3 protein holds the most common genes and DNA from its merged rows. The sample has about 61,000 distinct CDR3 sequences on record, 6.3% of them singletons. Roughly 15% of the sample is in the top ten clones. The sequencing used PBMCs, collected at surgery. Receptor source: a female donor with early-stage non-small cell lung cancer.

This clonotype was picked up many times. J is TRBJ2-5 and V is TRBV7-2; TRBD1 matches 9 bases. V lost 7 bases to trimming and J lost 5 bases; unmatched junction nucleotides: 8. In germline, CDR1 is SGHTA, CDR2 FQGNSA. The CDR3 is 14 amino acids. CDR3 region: CASTLTGGRETQYF. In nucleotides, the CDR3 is TGTGCCAGCACCTTGACAGGGGGACGGGAGACCCAGTACTTC.

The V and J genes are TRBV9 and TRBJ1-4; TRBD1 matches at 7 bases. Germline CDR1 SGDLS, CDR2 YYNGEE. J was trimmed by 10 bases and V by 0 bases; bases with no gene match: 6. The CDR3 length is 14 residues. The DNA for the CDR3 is TGTGCCAGCAGCGTAGATGGGACAGCATTAAAACTGTTTTTT. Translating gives CASSVDGTALKLFF. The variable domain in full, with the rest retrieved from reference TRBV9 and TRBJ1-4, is DSGVTQTPKHLITATGQRVTLRCSPRSGDLSVYWYQQSLDQGLQFLIQYYNGEERAKGNILERFSAQQFPDLHSELNLSSLELGDSALYFCASSVDGTALKLFFGSGTQLSVL.

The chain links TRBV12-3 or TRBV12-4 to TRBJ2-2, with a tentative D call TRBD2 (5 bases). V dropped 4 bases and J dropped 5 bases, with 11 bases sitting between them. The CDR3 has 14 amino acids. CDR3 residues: CASSYRGGTGELFF. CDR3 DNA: TGTGCCAGCAGTTATCGTGGCGGGACCGGGGAGCTGTTTTTT.

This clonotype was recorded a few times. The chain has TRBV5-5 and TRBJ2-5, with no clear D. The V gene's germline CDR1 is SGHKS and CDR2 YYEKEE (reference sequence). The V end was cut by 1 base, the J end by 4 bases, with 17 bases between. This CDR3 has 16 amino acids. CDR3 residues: CASSLLNRGKGETQYF. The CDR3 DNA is TGTGCCAGCAGCTTGTTGAACAGAGGCAAGGGAGAGACCCAGTACTTC.

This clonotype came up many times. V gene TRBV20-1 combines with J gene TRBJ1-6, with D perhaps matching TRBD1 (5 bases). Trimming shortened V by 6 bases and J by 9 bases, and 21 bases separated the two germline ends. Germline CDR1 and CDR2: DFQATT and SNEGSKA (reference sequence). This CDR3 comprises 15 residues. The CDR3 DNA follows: TGCAGTGCCCGGGGTCCGGGGGGTAGCGGTTCACCCCTCCACTTT. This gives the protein CSARGPGGSGSPLHF.

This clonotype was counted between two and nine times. CDR3 coding DNA: TGTGCCAGTAGTATAGGCCAGCCGAATCAGCCCCAGCATTTT. This encodes CASSIGQPNQPQHF. The chain has TRBV19 and TRBJ1-5; D gene ambiguous. The CDR3 consists of 14 residues. Per the germline V gene, CDR1 is LNHDA and CDR2 is SQIVND (reference sequence). Trimming removed 1 base at V and 4 bases at J, with 8 bases between.

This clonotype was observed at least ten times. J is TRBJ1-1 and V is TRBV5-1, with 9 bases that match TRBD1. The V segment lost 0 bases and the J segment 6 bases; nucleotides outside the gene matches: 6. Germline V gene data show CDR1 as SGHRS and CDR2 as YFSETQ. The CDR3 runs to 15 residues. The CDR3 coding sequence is TGCGCCAGCAGCTTGGAGGGACAGGGTTCGGCTGAAGCTTTCTTT. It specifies CASSLEGQGSAEAFF.

Written as DNA, the CDR3 is TGTGCCAGCAGCCTGACCACACAGGGTACAGATACGCAGTATTTT. It yields the protein CASSLTTQGTDTQYF. The chain couples TRBV9 to TRBJ2-3; D possibly corresponds to TRBD1 (6 bases). In germline, CDR1 is SGDLS, CDR2 YYNGEE. Trimming took off 4 bases at V and 3 bases at J, with 15 bases between the two ends. The CDR3 is made up of 15 amino acids.

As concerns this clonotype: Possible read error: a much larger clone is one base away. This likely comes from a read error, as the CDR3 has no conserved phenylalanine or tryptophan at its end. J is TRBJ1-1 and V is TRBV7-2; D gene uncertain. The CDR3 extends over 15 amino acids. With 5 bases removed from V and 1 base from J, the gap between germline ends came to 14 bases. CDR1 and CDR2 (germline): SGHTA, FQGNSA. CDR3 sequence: CASSPPPRQNTEAFL. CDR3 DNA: TGTGCCAGCAGCCCCCCCCCCCGACAGAACACTGAAGCTTTCCTT.

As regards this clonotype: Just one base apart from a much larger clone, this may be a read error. CDR3 DNA: TGTGCCAGCAGTTACCGCAGGGGCACCGGGGAGCTGTATTTT. Translation: CASSYRRGTGELYF. The rearrangement joins TRBV6-5 to TRBJ2-2; weak D call: TRBD1 (6 bases). This CDR3 spans 14 amino acids. CDR1 is MNHEY, CDR2 SVGAGI, per germline.

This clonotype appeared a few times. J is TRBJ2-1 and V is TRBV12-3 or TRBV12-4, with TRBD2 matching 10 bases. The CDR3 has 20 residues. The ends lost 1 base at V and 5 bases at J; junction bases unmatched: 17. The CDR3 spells CASSLVRLAGVKAEDNEQFF. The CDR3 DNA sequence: TGTGCCAGCAGTTTAGTGCGCCTAGCGGGAGTAAAGGCGGAGGACAATGAGCAGTTCTTC.

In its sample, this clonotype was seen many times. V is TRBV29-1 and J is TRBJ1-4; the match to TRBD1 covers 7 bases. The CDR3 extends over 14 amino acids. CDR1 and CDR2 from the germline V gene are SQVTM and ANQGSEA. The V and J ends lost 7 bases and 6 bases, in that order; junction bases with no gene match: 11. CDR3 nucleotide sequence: TGCAGCGACACCCAGACAGGGTGGGATGAAAAACTGTTTTTT. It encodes CSDTQTGWDEKLFF.

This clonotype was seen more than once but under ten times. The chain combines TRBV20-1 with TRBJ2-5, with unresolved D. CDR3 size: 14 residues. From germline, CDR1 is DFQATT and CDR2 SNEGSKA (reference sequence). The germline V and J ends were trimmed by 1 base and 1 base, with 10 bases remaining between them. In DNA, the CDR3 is TGCAGTGCTAGAGCGGCGGAACTCCAAGAGACCCAGTACTTC. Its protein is CSARAAELQETQYF.

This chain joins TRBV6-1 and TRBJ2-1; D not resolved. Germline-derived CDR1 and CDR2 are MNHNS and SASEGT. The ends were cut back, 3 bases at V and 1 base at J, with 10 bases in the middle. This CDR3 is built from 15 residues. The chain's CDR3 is CASSEAGFSYNEQFF. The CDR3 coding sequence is TGTGCCAGCAGTGAGGCAGGCTTTTCCTACAATGAGCAGTTCTTC.

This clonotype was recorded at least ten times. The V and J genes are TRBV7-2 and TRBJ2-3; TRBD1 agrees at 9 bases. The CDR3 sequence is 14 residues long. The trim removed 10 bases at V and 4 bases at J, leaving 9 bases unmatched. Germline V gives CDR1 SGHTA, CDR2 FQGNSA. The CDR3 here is CATSRDRVPDTQYF. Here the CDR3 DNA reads TGTGCCACCTCCCGGGACAGGGTCCCAGATACGCAGTATTTT.

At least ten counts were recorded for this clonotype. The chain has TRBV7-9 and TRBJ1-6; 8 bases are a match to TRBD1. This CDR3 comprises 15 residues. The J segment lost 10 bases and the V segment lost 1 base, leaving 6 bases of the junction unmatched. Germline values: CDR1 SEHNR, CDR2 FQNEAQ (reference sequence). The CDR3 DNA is TGTGCCAGCAGCTTAGAGGGACAGGAGATATCACCCCTCCACTTT. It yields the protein CASSLEGQEISPLHF.

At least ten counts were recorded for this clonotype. CDR3: CSARGPLAHNEQFF. CDR3 DNA: TGCAGTGCTAGAGGCCCACTAGCGCACAATGAGCAGTTCTTC. The J gene is TRBJ2-1, the V gene TRBV20-1; TRBD2 matches 7 bases. J gave up 5 bases and V 1 base, and 5 bases lay outside the gene matches. This CDR3 is 14 amino acids long. Per germline, CDR1 DFQATT and CDR2 SNEGSKA (reference sequence).

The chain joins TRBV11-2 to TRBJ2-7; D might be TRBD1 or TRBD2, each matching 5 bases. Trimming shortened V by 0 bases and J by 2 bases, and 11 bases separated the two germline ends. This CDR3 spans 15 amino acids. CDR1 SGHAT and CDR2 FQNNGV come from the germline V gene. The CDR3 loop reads CASSLEGTGTYEQYV. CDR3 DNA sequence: TGTGCCAGCAGCTTAGAGGGGACGGGTACCTACGAGCAGTACGTC.

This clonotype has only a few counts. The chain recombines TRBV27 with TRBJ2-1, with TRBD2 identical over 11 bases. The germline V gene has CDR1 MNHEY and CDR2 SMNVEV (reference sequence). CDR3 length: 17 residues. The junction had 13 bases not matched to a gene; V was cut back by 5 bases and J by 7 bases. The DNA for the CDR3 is TGTGCCAGCAGTCCTACGATTTTTAGCGGGGGGGCGAATGAGCAGTTCTTC. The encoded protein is CASSPTIFSGGANEQFF.

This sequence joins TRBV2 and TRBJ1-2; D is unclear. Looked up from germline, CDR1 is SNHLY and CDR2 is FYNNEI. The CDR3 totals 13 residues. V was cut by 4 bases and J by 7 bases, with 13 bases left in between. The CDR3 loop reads CASSVTAGAGYTF. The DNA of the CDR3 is TGTGCCAGCAGTGTAACGGCGGGCGCTGGCTACACCTTC.

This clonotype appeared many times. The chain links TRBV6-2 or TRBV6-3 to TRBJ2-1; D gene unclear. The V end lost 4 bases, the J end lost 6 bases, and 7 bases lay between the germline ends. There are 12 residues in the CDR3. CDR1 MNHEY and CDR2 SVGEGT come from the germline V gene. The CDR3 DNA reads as TGTGCCAGCAGTTTAGGGCCCAATGAGCAGTTCTTC. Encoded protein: CASSLGPNEQFF.

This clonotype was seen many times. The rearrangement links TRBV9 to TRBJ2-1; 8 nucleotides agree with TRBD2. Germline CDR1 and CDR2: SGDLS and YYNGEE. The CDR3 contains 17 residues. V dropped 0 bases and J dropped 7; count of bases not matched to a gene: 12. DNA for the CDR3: TGTGCCAGCAGCGTAGCCACGTCGGGACTAGGAGGGAATGAGCAGTTCTTC. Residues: CASSVATSGLGGNEQFF.

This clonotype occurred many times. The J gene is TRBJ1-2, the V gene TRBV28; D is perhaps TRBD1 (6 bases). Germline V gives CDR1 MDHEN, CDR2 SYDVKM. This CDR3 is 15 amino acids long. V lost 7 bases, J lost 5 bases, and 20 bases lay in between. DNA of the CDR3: TGTGCCAGCATGGAAAGGGGGGTCGTACTGTATGGCTACACCTTC. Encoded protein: CASMERGVVLYGYTF.

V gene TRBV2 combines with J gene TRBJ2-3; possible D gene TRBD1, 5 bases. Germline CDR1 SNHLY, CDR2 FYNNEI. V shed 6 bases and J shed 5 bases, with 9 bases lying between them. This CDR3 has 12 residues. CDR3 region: CASSLTGDTQYF. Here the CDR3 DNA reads TGTGCCAGCAGCCTCACAGGAGATACGCAGTATTTT.

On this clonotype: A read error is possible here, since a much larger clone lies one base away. CDR3 bases: TGTGCCAGCAACCACAGGGGGCAGTCCGGGGTGCTGTTTTTT. Amino acids: CASNHRGQSGVLFF. The chain employs TRBV11-1 and TRBJ2-2; 9 bases line up with TRBD1. Germline V gene lookup returns CDR1 SGHAT and CDR2 FQDESV (reference sequence). This CDR3 region has 14 residues.